This T cell receptor (beta chain) came from a study of identical twins. Template switching supplied a universal primer site; unique molecular identifiers were carried on the cDNA. TCRdb recomputed calls from the 5' RACE reads with MiXCR, one row per CDR3 protein. The sample shows about 550,000 distinct CDR3 sequences, approximately 20% of them seen only once. The CDR3 is 18 residues long. The germline gives CDR1 MNHEY, CDR2 SVGAGI. Trimming pared 0 bases from V and 11 bases from J, leaving 26 bases between. Details on this clonotype: The antigen remains unidentified.

Study observations and caveats: Weaker excess twin sharing was seen among beta out-of-frame sequences. These conclusions were based on statistical analysis (cross-sectional, not following the same donors).

Separately, the same data were catalogued under a study of yellow fever vaccine responses in identical twins.

The rearrangement joins TRBV6-5 to TRBJ2-1; D may be TRBD2 (6 bases). The sequencing input was CD4+ T cells sorted from blood. The origin of this receptor is a young woman in good health. The CDR3 spells CASSYSGMAGRIVNQQFF. Here the CDR3 DNA reads TGTGCCAGCAGTTACTCTGGTATGGCGGGGAGGATCGTTAACCAGCAGTTCTTC.